This TCR beta chain was captured in a study of OX40 agonist ivuxolimab in advanced cancers. Study as a whole: The patients' treatment was ivuxolimab, an agonistic anti-OX40 (CD134) antibody. Enrollees could have had prior anti-PD-1, anti-PD-L1 or anti-CTLA-4 therapy, which approximately 40% had received. Those enrolled were approximately 87% male, with a mean age of about 60 years and ages from roughly 20 to 85. Findings and caveats of the study: People who partly responded at 0.1-3.0 mg/kg had some of the least clonal expansion seen.

This CDR3 is 15 amino acids long. J gave up 5 bases and V 6 bases, and 12 bases lay outside the gene matches. CDR1 is MNHNY and CDR2 is SVGAGI in the germline V gene (reference sequence). Assay: immunoSEQ multiplex PCR; the TCRdb copy retains only in-frame clones and omits some. Counted here are just over 90,000 clones, about 93% occurring once; the ten biggest clones make up approximately 0.81%. Note on this clone: No antigen is known for it.

The rearrangement links TRBV6-6 to TRBJ2-5; TRBD2 agrees at 7 bases. The source was CD4+ or CD8+ T cells sorted from blood, collected in a trial of the OX40 agonist ivuxolimab. This clonotype was obtained from an adult with an advanced solid tumor such as melanoma, head and neck, liver or kidney cancer. The CDR3 nucleotides read TGTGCCAGCAGGCAGCTAGCGGTTGGCCTGGAGACCCAGTACTTC. Translating it yields CASRQLAVGLETQYF.